This T cell receptor beta chain comes out of a study of Ad26.COV2.S vaccination and SARS-CoV-2 variants. On the study more broadly: Into the muscle, Ad26.COV2.S was dosed once or twice, 56 days apart.

This clone came up once. Its target is not known. Study-wide results and limits: From the TCR breadth and depth analyses, total T cell responses may have been underestimated.

Only in-frame clones appear in the TCRdb table, and some are missing; sequencing was by immunoSEQ multiplex PCR. The data hold 400,000 to 500,000 clones, with 85% to 90% observed a single time. Treatment of the sample: roughly 19 received Ad26.COV2.S at low or high dose, single or two shots; several received placebo; per-sample allocation not given. Samples came from day 63 after the first vaccine or placebo injection. The CDR3 is 13 residues long. Trimming shortened V by 1 base and J by 4 bases, and 7 bases separated the two germline ends. The germline gives CDR1 SGHTA, CDR2 FQGNSA. The sample here was peripheral blood, taken in a trial of Ad26.COV2.S vaccine versus placebo. V usage is TRBV7-2 and J usage is TRBJ1-1; D ambiguous. The TCR comes from a person aged 18-60 years who received the Ad26.COV2.S COVID-19 vaccine or a placebo. This CDR3 reads CASSLEGITEAFF. DNA of the CDR3: TGTGCCAGCAGCTTAGAAGGAATCACTGAAGCTTTCTTT.